The 5 T cell receptor beta chains given below trace back to one sample, sequenced in a study of blood T cell repertoires in COVID-19. Some clones are missing from TCRdb's copy, which holds only in-frame ones; the method was immunoSEQ multiplex PCR. This table has some 90,000 clones, more than 70% appearing once. Sequencing input: peripheral blood. These receptor sequences come from a man aged 50 or older with COVID-19, enrolled during active disease.

CDR3 amino acids: CASSIDPRTSGARRWFF. CDR3 nucleotides: TGTGCCAGTAGTATAGATCCCAGGACTAGCGGGGCGCGTAGGTGGTTCTTC. J is TRBJ2-1 and V is TRBV19; 12 nucleotides line up with TRBD2. V shed 0 bases, J shed 15 bases, and the junction held 15 bases outside the gene matches. Germline values: CDR1 LNHDA, CDR2 SQIVND (reference sequence). This CDR3 has 17 amino acids.

This clone has only one observation. The rearrangement links TRBV9 to TRBJ1-6; D perhaps matches TRBD1 (5 bases). The CDR3 sequence is 15 residues long. Germline V gene lookup returns CDR1 SGDLS and CDR2 YYNGEE. Trimming took 10 bases from V and 7 from J, leaving 21 bases between them. The CDR3 DNA reads TGTGCCCCCACCGGGCTCTGCAGGGCGAATTCACCCCTCCACTTT. It specifies CAPTGLCRANSPLHF.

The genes are TRBV12-3 or TRBV12-4 and TRBJ1-5; D gene unclear. The CDR3 is made up of 12 amino acids. V lost 5 bases and J lost 6, with 8 bases in between. For the CDR3, the DNA is TGTGCCAGCAGTCTCGAGAGTCAGCCCCAGCATTTT. Residues: CASSLESQPQHF.

This clone was found a few times. The chain couples TRBV6-4 to TRBJ2-2; 10 bases are shared with TRBD2. This CDR3 spans 16 amino acids. The germline CDR1 and CDR2 sequences are MRHNA and SNTAGT. V dropped 0 bases and J dropped 4; count of bases not matched to a gene: 2. The CDR3: CASSDSSGGATGELFF. CDR3 bases: TGTGCCAGCAGTGACTCGAGCGGGGGGGCCACCGGGGAGCTGTTTTTT.

The chain combines TRBV11-2 with TRBJ1-5, with a tentative D call TRBD1 (6 bases). Germline assignment: CDR1 SGHAT and CDR2 FQNNGV. The ends were cut back, 1 base at V and 5 bases at J, with 9 bases in the middle. The CDR3 has 14 residues. The CDR3 is CASSLAAGDQPQHF. The CDR3 nucleotides read TGTGCCAGCAGCTTAGCGGCAGGGGATCAGCCCCAGCATTTT.